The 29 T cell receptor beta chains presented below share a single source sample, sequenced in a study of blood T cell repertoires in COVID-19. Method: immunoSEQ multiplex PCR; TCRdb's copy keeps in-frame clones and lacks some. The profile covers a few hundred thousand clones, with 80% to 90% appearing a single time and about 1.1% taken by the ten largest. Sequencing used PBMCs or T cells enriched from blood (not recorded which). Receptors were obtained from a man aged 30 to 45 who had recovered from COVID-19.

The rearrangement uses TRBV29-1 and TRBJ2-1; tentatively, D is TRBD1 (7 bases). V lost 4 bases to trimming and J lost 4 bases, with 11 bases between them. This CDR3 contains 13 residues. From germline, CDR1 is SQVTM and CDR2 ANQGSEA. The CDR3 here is CSVGRGEYNEQFF. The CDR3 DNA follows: TGCAGCGTTGGCAGGGGGGAGTACAATGAGCAGTTCTTC.

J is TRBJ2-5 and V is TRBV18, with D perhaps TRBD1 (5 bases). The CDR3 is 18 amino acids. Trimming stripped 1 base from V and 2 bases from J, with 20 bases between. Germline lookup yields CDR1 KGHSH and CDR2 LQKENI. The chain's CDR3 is CASSPLEHARASQETQYF. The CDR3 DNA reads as TGTGCCAGCTCACCACTCGAACACGCCAGGGCCTCTCAAGAGACCCAGTACTTC.

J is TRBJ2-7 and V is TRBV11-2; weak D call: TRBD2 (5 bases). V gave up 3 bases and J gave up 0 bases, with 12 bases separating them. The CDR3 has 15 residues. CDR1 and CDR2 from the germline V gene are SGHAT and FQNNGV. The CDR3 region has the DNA TGTGCCAGCAGCTTGGTCTCCGGGAACTCCTACGAGCAGTACTTC. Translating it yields CASSLVSGNSYEQYF.

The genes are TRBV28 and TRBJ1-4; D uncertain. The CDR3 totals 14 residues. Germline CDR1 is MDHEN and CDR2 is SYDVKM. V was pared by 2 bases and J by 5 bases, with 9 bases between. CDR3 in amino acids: CASSLEGGNEKLFF. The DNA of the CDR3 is TGTGCCAGCAGTTTAGAAGGAGGGAATGAAAAACTGTTTTTT.

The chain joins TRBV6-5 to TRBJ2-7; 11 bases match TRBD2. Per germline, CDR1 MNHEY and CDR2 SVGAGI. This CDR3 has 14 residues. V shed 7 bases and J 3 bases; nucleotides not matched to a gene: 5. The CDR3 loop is CASTRGLADYEQYF. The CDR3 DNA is TGTGCCAGCACTCGGGGACTAGCGGACTACGAGCAGTACTTC.

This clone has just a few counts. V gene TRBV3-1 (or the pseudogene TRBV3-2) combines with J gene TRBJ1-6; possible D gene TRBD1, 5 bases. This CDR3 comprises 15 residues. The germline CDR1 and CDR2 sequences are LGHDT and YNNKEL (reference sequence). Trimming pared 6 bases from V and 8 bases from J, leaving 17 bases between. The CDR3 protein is CASRTGGVFDSPLHF. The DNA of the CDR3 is TGTGCCAGCAGAACGGGGGGGGTTTTTGATTCACCCCTCCACTTT.

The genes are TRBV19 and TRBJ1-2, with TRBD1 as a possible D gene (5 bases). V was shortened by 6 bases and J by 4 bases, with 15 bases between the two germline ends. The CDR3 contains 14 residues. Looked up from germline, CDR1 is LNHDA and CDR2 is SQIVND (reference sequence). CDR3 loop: CASSETQGGYGYTF. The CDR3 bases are TGTGCCAGTAGCGAGACGCAGGGTGGCTATGGCTACACCTTC.

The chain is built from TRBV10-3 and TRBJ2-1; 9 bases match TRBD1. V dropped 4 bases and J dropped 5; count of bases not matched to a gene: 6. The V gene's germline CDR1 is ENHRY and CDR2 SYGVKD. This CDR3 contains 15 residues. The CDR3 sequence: CAISVTGGGNNEQFF. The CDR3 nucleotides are TGTGCCATCAGTGTAACAGGGGGCGGTAACAATGAGCAGTTCTTC.

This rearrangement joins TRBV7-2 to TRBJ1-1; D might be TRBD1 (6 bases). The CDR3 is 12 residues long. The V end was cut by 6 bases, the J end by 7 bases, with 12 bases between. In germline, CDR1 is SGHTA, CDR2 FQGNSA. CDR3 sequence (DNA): TGTGCCAGCAGACGAAGACAGGATGAAGCTTTCTTT. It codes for CASRRRQDEAFF.

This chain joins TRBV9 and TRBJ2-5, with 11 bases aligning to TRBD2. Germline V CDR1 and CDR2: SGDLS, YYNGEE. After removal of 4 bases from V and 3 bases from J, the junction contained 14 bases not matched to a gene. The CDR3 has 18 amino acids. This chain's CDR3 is CASSPEQGLAVGEETQYF. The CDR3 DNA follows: TGTGCCAGCAGCCCGGAGCAGGGACTAGCGGTAGGAGAAGAGACCCAGTACTTC.

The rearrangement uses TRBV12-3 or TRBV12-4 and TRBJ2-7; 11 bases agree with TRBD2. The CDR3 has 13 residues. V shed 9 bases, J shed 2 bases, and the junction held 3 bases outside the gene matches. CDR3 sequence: CASRLAGTYEQYF. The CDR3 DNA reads TGTGCCAGTCGACTAGCGGGGACCTACGAGCAGTACTTC.

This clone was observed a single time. For the CDR3, the DNA is TGTGCCATCAGTGATTCCGGGAACACTGAAGCTTTCTTT. The encoded protein is CAISDSGNTEAFF. The chain employs TRBV10-3 and TRBJ1-1; no definite D call. Trimming took 3 bases from V and 1 from J, leaving 6 bases between them. The CDR3 sequence is 13 residues long. CDR1 ENHRY and CDR2 SYGVKD come from the germline V gene.

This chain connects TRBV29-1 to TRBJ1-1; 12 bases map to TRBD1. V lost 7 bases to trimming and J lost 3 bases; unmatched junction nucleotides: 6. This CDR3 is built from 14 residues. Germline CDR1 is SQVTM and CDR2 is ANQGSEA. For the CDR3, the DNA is TGCAGCGGGGGACAGGGGGCGTTGGACACTGAAGCTTTCTTT. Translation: CSGGQGALDTEAFF.

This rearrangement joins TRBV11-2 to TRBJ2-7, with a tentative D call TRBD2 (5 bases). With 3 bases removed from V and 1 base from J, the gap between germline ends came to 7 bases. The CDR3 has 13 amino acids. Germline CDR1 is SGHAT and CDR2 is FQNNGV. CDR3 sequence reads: CASSFEGSYEQYF. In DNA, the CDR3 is TGTGCCAGCAGCTTTGAGGGTTCCTACGAGCAGTACTTC.

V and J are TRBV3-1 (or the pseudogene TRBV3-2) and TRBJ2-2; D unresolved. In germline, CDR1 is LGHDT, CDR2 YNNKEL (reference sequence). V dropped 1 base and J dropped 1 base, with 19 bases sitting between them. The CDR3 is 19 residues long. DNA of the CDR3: TGTGCCAGCAGCCAAGTTTTAATTTTTGACTTAAAGAACACCGGGGAGCTGTTTTTT. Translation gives CASSQVLIFDLKNTGELFF.

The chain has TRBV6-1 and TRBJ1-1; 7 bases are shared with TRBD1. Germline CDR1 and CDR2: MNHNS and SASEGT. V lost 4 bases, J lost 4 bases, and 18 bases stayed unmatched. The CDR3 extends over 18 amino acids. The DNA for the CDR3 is TGTGCCAGCAGTGGCCCAAACCCCGGGACAGCAAGACTCACTGAAGCTTTCTTT. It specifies CASSGPNPGTARLTEAFF.

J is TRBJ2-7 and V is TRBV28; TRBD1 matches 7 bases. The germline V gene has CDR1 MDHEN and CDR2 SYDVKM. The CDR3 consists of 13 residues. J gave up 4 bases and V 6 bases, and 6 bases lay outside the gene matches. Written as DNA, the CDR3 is TGTGCCAGCAGAAAGACAGGGTTATACGAGCAGTACTTC. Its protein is CASRKTGLYEQYF.

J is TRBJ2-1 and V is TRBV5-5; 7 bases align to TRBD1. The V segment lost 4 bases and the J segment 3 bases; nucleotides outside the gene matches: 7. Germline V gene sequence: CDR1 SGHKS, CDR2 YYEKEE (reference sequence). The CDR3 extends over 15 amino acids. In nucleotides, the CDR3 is TGTGCCAGCAGCGTCCGGGACAGCGTCTACAATGAGCAGTTCTTC. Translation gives CASSVRDSVYNEQFF. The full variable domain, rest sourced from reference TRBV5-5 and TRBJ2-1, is DAGVTQSPTHLIKTRGQQVTLRCSPISGHKSVSWYQQVLGQGPQFIFQYYEKEERGRGNFPDRFSARQFPNYSSELNVNALLLGDSALYLCASSVRDSVYNEQFFGPGTRLTVL.

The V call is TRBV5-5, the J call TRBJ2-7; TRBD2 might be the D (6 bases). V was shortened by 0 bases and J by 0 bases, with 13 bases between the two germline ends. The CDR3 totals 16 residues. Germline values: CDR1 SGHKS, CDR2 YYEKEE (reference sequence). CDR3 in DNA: TGTGCCAGCAGCTTGGGTTCTCTGGGGGGCTCCTACGAGCAGTACTTC. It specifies CASSLGSLGGSYEQYF.

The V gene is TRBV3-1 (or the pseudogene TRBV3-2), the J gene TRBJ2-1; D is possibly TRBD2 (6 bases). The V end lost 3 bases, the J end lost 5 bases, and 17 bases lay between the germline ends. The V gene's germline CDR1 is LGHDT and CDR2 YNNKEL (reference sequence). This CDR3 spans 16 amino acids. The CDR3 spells CASSQRGGLRDNEQFF. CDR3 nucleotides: TGTGCCAGCAGCCAGCGGGGTGGACTACGCGACAATGAGCAGTTCTTC.

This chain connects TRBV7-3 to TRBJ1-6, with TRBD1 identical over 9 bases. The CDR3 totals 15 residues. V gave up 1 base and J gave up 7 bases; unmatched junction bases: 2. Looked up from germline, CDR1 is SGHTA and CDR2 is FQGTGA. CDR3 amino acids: CASSLSGTGNSPLHF. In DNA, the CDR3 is TGTGCCAGCAGCTTAAGCGGGACAGGGAATTCACCCCTCCACTTT.

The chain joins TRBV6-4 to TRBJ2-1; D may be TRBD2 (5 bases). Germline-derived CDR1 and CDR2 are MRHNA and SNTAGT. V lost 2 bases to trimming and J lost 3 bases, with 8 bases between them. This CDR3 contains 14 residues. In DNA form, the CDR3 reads TGTGCCAGCAGTGACGGAGGTAACTACAATGAGCAGTTCTTC. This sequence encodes CASSDGGNYNEQFF.

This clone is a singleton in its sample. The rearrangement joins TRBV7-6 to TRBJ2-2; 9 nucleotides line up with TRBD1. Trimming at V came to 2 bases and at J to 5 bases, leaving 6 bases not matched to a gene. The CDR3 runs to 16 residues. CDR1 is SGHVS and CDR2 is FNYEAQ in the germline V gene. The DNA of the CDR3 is TGTGCCAGCAGCTTATCGGGACAGGGTCAGACCGGGGAGCTGTTTTTT. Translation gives CASSLSGQGQTGELFF.

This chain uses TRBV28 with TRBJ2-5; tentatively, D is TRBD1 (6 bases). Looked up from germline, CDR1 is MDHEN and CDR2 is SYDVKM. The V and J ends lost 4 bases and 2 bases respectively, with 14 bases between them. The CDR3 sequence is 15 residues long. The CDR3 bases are TGTGCCAGCAGTTCGACAGGAGAATGGCAAGAGACCCAGTACTTC. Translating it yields CASSSTGEWQETQYF.

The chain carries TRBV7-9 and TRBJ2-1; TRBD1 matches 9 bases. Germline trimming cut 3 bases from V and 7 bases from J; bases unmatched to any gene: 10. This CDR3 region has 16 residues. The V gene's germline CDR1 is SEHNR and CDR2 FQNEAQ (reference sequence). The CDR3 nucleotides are TGTGCCAGCAGCTTCTTTGGGGGACAGGGTCTTAATGAGCAGTTCTTC. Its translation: CASSFFGGQGLNEQFF.

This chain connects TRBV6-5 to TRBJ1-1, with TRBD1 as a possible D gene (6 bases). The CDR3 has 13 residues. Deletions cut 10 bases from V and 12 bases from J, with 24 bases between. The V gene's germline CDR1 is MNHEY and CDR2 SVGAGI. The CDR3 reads CATQGVARTESFF. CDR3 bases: TGTGCCACCCAGGGTGTGGCACGGACAGAATCTTTCTTT.

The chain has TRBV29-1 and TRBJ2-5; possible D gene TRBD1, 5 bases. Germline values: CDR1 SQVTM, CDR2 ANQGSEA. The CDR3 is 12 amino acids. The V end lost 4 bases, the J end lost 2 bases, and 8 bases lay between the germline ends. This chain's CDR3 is CSVGQPQETQYF. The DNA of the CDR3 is TGCAGCGTTGGACAGCCTCAAGAGACCCAGTACTTC.

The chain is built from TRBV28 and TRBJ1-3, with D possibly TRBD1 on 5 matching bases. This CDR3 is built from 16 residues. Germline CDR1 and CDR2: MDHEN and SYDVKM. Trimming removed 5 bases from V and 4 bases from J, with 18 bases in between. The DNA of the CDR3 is TGTGCCAGCAGTCCCCTCGACAGTTTCTCAGGAAACACCATATATTTT. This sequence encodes CASSPLDSFSGNTIYF. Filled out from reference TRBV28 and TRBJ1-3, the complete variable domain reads DVKVTQSSRYLVKRTGEKVFLECVQDMDHENMFWYRQDPGLGLRLIYFSYDVKMKEKGDIPEGYSVSREKKERFSLILESASTNQTSMYLCASSPLDSFSGNTIYFGEGSWLTVV.

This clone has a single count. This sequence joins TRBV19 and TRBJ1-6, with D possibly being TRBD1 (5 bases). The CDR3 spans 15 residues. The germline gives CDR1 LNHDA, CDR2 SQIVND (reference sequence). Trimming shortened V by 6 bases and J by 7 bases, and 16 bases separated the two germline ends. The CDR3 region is CASSPGSGWNSPLHF. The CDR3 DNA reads TGTGCCAGTAGCCCCGGGTCAGGGTGGAATTCACCCCTCCACTTT.